This TCR beta chain was sequenced in a study of T cells in Graves' hyperthyroidism and ophthalmopathy. Amplified regions were TCR beta CDR3 sequences from RNA transcripts. The HTBI primer set drove a first-round RT-PCR of the TCR CDR3. MiXCR, run by TCRdb on the multiplex PCR reads, gives a single entry per CDR3 protein. The data hold approximately 610,000 distinct CDR3 sequences, with 14% to 15% observed a single time. The table lists this clonotype with many counts. V lost 3 bases and J 6 bases, leaving 6 bases between the germline ends. This CDR3 is built from 11 residues. The TCR sequence derives from a woman between 40 and 55 years old with Graves' ophthalmopathy. The V and J genes are TRBV12-3 or TRBV12-4 and TRBJ2-7, with no clear D. Sequencing was carried out using blood. CDR3 coding DNA: TGTGCCAGCAGTTTCAGCAGCGAGCAGTACTTC. The encoded protein is CASSFSSEQYF.